A selection of T cell receptor beta chains follows, all from one sample in a study of blood T cell repertoires in COVID-19. Method: immunoSEQ multiplex PCR; TCRdb's copy keeps in-frame clones and lacks some. The data hold tens of thousands of clones, with 75% to 90% observed a single time. The specimen sequenced was peripheral blood. These receptors were taken from a human donor in a cohort sampled during active COVID-19. Each CDR3 is given without its conserved first and last residue. The order of the fields is V gene, J gene, CDR3 protein.

>TRBV15|TRBJ2-1
ATKDWGWDEQF
>TRBV18|TRBJ1-3
ASSPNYAGNTIY
>TRBV28|TRBJ1-2
ASSLFSTVENYGYT
>TRBV6-5|TRBJ1-1
ALDRGNTNTEAF
>TRBV28|TRBJ1-4
ASRSEGGIEKLF
>TRBV6-5|TRBJ2-3
ASRGGDTSTDTQY
>TRBV28|TRBJ2-5
ASRNGAGRGETQY
>TRBV3-1/TRBV3-2|TRBJ1-2
ASSQVGGDYGYT
>TRBV6-1|TRBJ2-7
ASSEGSGSSYEQY
>TRBV5-1|TRBJ1-1
ASSPGVMEEAF
>TRBV6-5|TRBJ1-2
ASTRSWELNYGYT
>TRBV5-6|TRBJ2-1
ASTFLGGSYNEQF
>TRBV27|TRBJ1-1
ASSLTGYGTEAF
>TRBV29-1|TRBJ2-7
STLLGADVQY
>TRBV3-1/TRBV3-2|TRBJ1-5
ASSQAPGGGQGQPQH
>TRBV28|TRBJ2-5
ASRTGGRETQY
>TRBV7-2|TRBJ2-5
ASRLTRDRKETQY
>TRBV12-3/TRBV12-4|TRBJ2-7
ASSYGRYEQY
>TRBV10-3|TRBJ1-1
AISQGQGAEAF
>TRBV7-9|TRBJ2-1
ASSLVEGVEQF
>TRBV5-1|TRBJ1-4
ASSPGGQGGEKLF
>TRBV11-2|TRBJ1-4
ASSTGDRSREKLF
>TRBV28|TRBJ1-2
ASSFRGTSNYGYT
>TRBV28|TRBJ2-2
ASSFTLAGGSNTGELF
>TRBV29-1|TRBJ1-2
SGWTGENLGYGYT
>TRBV18|TRBJ1-1
ASSRGTGNTEAF
>TRBV28|TRBJ2-7
ASSFEGVDYEQY
>TRBV19|TRBJ2-6
ASSIPGLSGANVLT
>TRBV5-1|TRBJ1-3
ASSPGRGISGNTIY
>TRBV18|TRBJ1-5
ASSRTVRGSQPQH
>TRBV3-1/TRBV3-2|TRBJ2-7
ASSQVAGGIGEQY
>TRBV19|TRBJ1-1
ASSTVNTEAF
>TRBV9|TRBJ2-3
ASSASPNTDTQY
>TRBV5-1|TRBJ2-7
ASSSGGLAATYEQY
>TRBV12-3/TRBV12-4|TRBJ2-3
ASRPAGTDTQY
>TRBV11-2|TRBJ1-2
ASSPAQVNYGYT
>TRBV6-5|TRBJ2-1
ASRRTQARNEQF
>TRBV7-2|TRBJ2-3
ASSFSGGDTDTQY
>TRBV3-1/TRBV3-2|TRBJ2-5
ASSQEGELAGAEGETQY
>TRBV6-1|TRBJ2-7
ASSDQGVKQY
>TRBV5-1|TRBJ2-3
ASSPGQGTDTQY
>TRBV6-1|TRBJ1-2
ASSESGDSGYT
>TRBV7-9|TRBJ2-7
ASSFRTSGYEQY
>TRBV28|TRBJ2-7
ASRTLGGQGTAVNAYEQY
>TRBV5-4|TRBJ1-1
ASSSRVEGQREAF
>TRBV7-2|TRBJ2-7
ASSSAGTGYYEQY
>TRBV4-2|TRBJ2-5
ASSQGQGLGAQY